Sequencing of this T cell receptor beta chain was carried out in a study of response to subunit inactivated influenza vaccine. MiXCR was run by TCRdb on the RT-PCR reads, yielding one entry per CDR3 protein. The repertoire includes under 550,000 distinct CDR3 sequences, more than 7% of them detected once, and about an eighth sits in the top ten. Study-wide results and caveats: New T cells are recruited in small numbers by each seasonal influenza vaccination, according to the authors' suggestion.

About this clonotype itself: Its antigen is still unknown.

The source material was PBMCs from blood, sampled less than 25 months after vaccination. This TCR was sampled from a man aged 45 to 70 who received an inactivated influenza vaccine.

The DNA for the CDR3 is TGTGCCAGCAGCTCGTCCGGTGGGACAGGCTTCTACGAGCAGTACTTC. This encodes CASSSSGGTGFYEQYF. This chain uses TRBV7-2 with TRBJ2-7; 8 bases are shared with TRBD1. Germline V lookup: CDR1 SGHTA, CDR2 FQGNSA. Trimming removed 4 bases from V and 3 bases from J; junction bases left unmatched: 11. CDR3 length: 16 amino acids.